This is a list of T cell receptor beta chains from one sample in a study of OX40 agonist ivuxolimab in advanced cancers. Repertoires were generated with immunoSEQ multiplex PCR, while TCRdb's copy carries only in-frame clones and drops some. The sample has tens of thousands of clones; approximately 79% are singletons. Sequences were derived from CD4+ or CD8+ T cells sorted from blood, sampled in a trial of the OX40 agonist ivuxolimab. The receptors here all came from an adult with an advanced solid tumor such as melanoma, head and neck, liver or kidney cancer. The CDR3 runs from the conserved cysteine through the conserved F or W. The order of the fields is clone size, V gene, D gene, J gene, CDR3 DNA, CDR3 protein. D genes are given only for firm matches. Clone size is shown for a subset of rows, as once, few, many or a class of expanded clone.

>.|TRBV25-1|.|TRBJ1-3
TGTGCCAGCGGCGGAGGAGGGATAAGCTCTGGAAACACCATATATTTT
CASGGGGISSGNTIYF
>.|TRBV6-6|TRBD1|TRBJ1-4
TGTGCCAGCAGTTACCGGACAGGGAATGAAAAACTGTTTTTT
CASSYRTGNEKLFF
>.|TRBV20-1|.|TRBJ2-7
TGCAGTGCCAAACATAGTTTCGAGCAGTACTTC
CSAKHSFEQYF
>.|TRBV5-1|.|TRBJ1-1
TGCGCCAGCAGCTTGCGTTCCGAGGGGGTCACTGAAGCTTTCTTT
CASSLRSEGVTEAFF
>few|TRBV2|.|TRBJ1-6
TGTGCCAGCCCGGGGGGCCCGGATTCACCCCTCCACTTT
CASPGGPDSPLHF
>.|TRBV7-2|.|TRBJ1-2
TGTGCCAGCAGCGTGGGGCCCGGGACTTTAGGATATGGCTACACCTTC
CASSVGPGTLGYGYTF
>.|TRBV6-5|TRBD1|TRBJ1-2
TGTGCCAGCAGTTTCTATAGACAGGGAATTAACTATGGCTACACCTTC
CASSFYRQGINYGYTF
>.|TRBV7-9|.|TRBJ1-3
TGTGCCAGCAGCTTTGCGATCTCTGGAAACACCATATATTTT
CASSFAISGNTIYF
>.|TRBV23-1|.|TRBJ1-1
TGCGCCAGCATCCGCGGTTGGTCCACTGAAGCTTTCTTT
CASIRGWSTEAFF
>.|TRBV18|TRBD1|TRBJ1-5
TGTGCCAGCTCACCCGGGACAGGGGGCGATCAGCCCCAGCATTTT
CASSPGTGGDQPQHF
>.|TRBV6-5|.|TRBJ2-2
TGTGCCAGCAGGCCCCTGAGGGGGGAAACCGGGGAGCTGTTTTTT
CASRPLRGETGELFF
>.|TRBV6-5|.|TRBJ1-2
TGTGCCAGCAGTTACTCGACCGGGGCCATCTATGGCTACACCTTC
CASSYSTGAIYGYTF
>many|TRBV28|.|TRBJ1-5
TGTGCCAGCACTCAGAGGAGGGTCTATGGCAATCAGCCCCAGCATTTT
CASTQRRVYGNQPQHF
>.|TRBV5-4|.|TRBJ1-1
TGTGCCAGCAGCTTGGTGGGACTGAACACTGAAGCTTTCTTT
CASSLVGLNTEAFF
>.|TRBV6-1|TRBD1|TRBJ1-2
TGTGCCAGCAGAGCAGGGGGCGCGGGTAACTATGGCTACACCTTC
CASRAGGAGNYGYTF
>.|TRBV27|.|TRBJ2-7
TGTGCCAGCAGTTTACGGGGGGCAGGGGGATACGAGCAGTACTTC
CASSLRGAGGYEQYF
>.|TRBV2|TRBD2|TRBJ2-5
TGTGCCAGCAGCCAGGGACTAAGCGCGGAGACCCAGTACTTC
CASSQGLSAETQYF
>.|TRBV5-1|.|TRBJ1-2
TGCGCCAGCAGCCCCGGGGAATATGGCTACACCTTC
CASSPGEYGYTF
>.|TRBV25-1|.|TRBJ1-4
TGTGCCAGCACGCCCTTCGGGGGGGGTGAAAAACTGTTTTTT
CASTPFGGGEKLFF
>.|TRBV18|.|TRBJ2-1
TGTGCCAGCTCACCATCACAGGGAAGTTCCTACAATGAGCAGTTCTTC
CASSPSQGSSYNEQFF
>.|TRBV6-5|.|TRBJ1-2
TGTGCCACCAGCCCCGGGGGGTCGGATGGCTACACCTTC
CATSPGGSDGYTF
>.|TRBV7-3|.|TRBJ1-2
TGTGCCAGCAGCTTACCAGGGTCCTATGGCTACACCTTC
CASSLPGSYGYTF
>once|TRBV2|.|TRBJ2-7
TGTGCCAGCAGCACCGACACATCCTACGAGCAGTACTTC
CASSTDTSYEQYF
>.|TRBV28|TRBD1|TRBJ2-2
TGTGCCAGCAGTTCAGGCAAGGGGGCGCACACCGGGGAGCTGTTTTTT
CASSSGKGAHTGELFF
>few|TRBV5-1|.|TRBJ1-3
TGCGCCAGCAGCCCCTGGACAGCCGGTAGAAACACCATATATTTT
CASSPWTAGRNTIYF
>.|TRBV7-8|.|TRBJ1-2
TGTGCCAGCAGCCCCAGCCCGCGTCGCTACACCTTC
CASSPSPRRYTF
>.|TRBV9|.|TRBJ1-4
TGTGCCAGCAGCGCGCCATTTCAGGGCCTTAATGAAAAACTGTTTTTT
CASSAPFQGLNEKLFF
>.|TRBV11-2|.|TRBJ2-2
TGTGCCAGCAGCTTAGTAGGGGACTCCCCCTTAACCGGGGAGCTGTTTTTT
CASSLVGDSPLTGELFF
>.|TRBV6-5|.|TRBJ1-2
TGTGCCAGCAGAGGCTGGGACTATGGCTACACCTTC
CASRGWDYGYTF
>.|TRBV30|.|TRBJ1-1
TGTGCCCGCCTAGGGATCTGGCCGGTCTTT
CARLGIWPVF
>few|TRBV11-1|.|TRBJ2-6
TGTGCCAGCAGCCGGTACCGTGGGGCCAACGTCCTGACTTTC
CASSRYRGANVLTF
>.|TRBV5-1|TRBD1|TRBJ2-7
TGCGCCAGCAGCTTGTCGACAGGGGGGTCCTACGAGCAGTACTTC
CASSLSTGGSYEQYF
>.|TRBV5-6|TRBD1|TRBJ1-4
TGTGCCAGCAGCTTACCCGGGACAGGGGGCGGGAAGGATGAAAAACTGTTTTTT
CASSLPGTGGGKDEKLFF
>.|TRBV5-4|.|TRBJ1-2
TGTGCCAGCAGCTTGCTCTCAACAGCGAACTATGGCTACACCTTC
CASSLLSTANYGYTF
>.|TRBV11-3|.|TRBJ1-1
TGTGCCAGCAGCCGGACAGCGAACACTGAAGCTTTCTTT
CASSRTANTEAFF
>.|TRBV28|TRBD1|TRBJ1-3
TGTGCCAGCCTTCGGACAGGGGGAGGAAACACCATATATTTT
CASLRTGGGNTIYF
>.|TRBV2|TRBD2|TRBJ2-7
TGTGCCAGCAGTGAAGAACGGGGGGCCTACGAGCAGTACTTC
CASSEERGAYEQYF
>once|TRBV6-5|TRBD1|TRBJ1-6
TGTGCCAGCAGTTCCCGGGACAGGGTACTTTCACCCCTCCACTTT
CASSSRDRVLSPLHF
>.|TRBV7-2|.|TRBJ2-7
TGTGCCAGCAGCTCCCAGACAGGAGCCTACGAGCAGTACTTC
CASSSQTGAYEQYF
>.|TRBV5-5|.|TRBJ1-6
TGTGCCAGCAGCTTGGCCCGAGTCAGAGGACTGGTTAATTCACCCCTCCACTTT
CASSLARVRGLVNSPLHF
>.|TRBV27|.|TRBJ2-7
TGTGCCAGCAGTAAAGATGGTCTTCCCCGGGGGAGAAGCTCCTACGAGCAGTACTTC
CASSKDGLPRGRSSYEQYF